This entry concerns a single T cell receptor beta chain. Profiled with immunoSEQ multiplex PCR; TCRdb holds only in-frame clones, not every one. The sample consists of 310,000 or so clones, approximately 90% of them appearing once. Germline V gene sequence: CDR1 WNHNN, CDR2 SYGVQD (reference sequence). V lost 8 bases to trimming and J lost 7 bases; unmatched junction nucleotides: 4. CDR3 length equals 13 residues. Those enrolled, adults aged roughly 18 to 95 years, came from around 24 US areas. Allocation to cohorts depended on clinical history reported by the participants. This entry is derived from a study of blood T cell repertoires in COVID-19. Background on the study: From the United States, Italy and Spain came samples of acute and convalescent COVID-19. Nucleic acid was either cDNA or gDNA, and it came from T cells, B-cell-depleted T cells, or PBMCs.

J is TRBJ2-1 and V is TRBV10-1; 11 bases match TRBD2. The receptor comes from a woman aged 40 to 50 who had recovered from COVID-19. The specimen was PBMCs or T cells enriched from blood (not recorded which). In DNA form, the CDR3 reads TGCGCCAGCGGACTAGCGGGTAGGAATGAGCAGTTCTTC. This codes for CASGLAGRNEQFF.